The entry below describes one T cell receptor beta chain. What it recognizes is unknown. All donors provided no fewer than one pre-ART and no fewer than two post-ART PBMC samples. The data belong to a study of long-term antiretroviral therapy in people with HIV. Findings and limits, study-wide: It was observed that HIV repertoires exhibited narrower CDR3 length ranges than controls. Post-ART diversity increased but stayed below transplant donor controls. Across all time points, the repertoire was dominated by clones that expanded before ART.

Sequencing used immunoSEQ v3.0 at survey level. Assay: immunoSEQ multiplex PCR; the TCRdb copy retains only in-frame clones and omits some. This sample has 21,000 or so clones, with under 90% found just once. This CDR3 contains 14 residues. This TCR was sampled from a man aged 45-60 years with HIV. The sample in question was unsorted PBMCs, obtained at the start of antiretroviral therapy. The rearrangement links TRBV21-1 to TRBJ1-2; the table's D call TRBD1 went unverified against the DNA. TRBV21-1 is termed a pseudogene. The CDR3 DNA follows: TGTGCCAGCAGCAAGGACATCGCTAACTATGGCTACACCTTC. Translation gives CASSKDIANYGYTF.